The 31 T cell receptor beta chains reported below all come from one sample, sequenced in a study of cytomegalovirus exposure and HLA in healthy donors. In the PCR, 60 Vbeta and 13 Jbeta primers were used. TCRdb's copy holds only in-frame clones and misses some; the assay was immunoSEQ multiplex PCR. The sample carries fewer than 150,000 clones, roughly 80% recorded once. The source material was PBMCs. The receptors were gathered from a man aged 55 to 69 in good health and CMV-seropositive.

The chain employs TRBV7-9 and TRBJ1-3, with 9 bases identical to TRBD1. Looked up from germline, CDR1 is SEHNR and CDR2 is FQNEAQ (reference sequence). The CDR3 runs to 18 residues. The V gene end was trimmed by 5 bases and the J gene end by 3 bases; junction bases not matched to a gene: 14. The CDR3 sequence is CASSIPVGGTGFGNTIYF. CDR3 DNA sequence: TGTGCCAGCAGCATACCCGTAGGTGGGACAGGGTTTGGAAACACCATATATTTT.

The J gene is TRBJ2-4, the V gene TRBV5-1; 12 positions agree with TRBD1. V shed 2 bases and J 12 bases; nucleotides not matched to a gene: 12. This CDR3 has 16 residues. Germline values: CDR1 SGHRS, CDR2 YFSETQ. The CDR3 coding sequence is TGCGCCAGCAGCTTTGAGGCGGGGACAGGGGGCAGCAGTCAGTACTTC. Encoded protein: CASSFEAGTGGSSQYF.

The chain is built from TRBV6-6 and TRBJ1-1; D is unresolved. There are 13 residues in the CDR3. Trimming pared 5 bases from V and 3 bases from J, leaving 10 bases between. In germline, CDR1 is MNHNY, CDR2 SVGAGI (reference sequence). CDR3 loop: CASSIKRDTEAFF. For the CDR3, the DNA is TGTGCCAGCAGTATAAAGAGAGACACTGAAGCTTTCTTT.

This chain connects TRBV28 to TRBJ2-2; D ambiguous. The V gene lost 8 bases and the J gene lost 4 bases, with 8 bases spanning the gap. Germline CDR1 is MDHEN and CDR2 is SYDVKM. CDR3 length: 12 amino acids. CDR3 DNA: TGTGCCAGCCGTCCCCCCACCGGGGAGCTGTTTTTT. Protein product: CASRPPTGELFF.

This clone appeared once. This rearrangement joins TRBV27 to TRBJ1-2, with a weak D call TRBD1 (6 bases). The CDR3 length is 12 residues. In germline, CDR1 is MNHEY, CDR2 SMNVEV (reference sequence). V shed 4 bases and J shed 5 bases, with 8 bases lying between them. CDR3 amino acids: CASSSTGYGYTF. CDR3 DNA sequence: TGTGCCAGCAGTTCCACAGGGTATGGCTACACCTTC.

A single count supports this clone. J is TRBJ2-6 and V is TRBV2; D is possibly TRBD2 (6 bases). V shed 3 bases and J shed 9 bases, with 9 bases lying between them. This CDR3 is built from 13 residues. The germline CDR1 and CDR2 sequences are SNHLY and FYNNEI. The CDR3 is CASSEETSNVLTF. The CDR3 DNA reads TGTGCCAGCAGTGAGGAGACTAGCAACGTCCTGACTTTC.

The J gene is TRBJ1-2, the V gene TRBV9; possibly TRBD1 for D (5 bases). Looked up from germline, CDR1 is SGDLS and CDR2 is YYNGEE. The CDR3 consists of 16 residues. The ends were cut back, 3 bases at V and 0 bases at J, with 15 bases in the middle. The CDR3 reads CASSAQSTVTNYGYTF. The CDR3 DNA reads as TGTGCCAGCAGCGCCCAATCGACAGTTACTAACTATGGCTACACCTTC.

The chain carries TRBV7-9 and TRBJ2-4, with D tentatively TRBD2 (5 bases). V was trimmed by 5 bases and J by 1 base, leaving 9 bases between them. Germline CDR1 and CDR2: SEHNR and FQNEAQ (reference sequence). This CDR3 contains 14 residues. The CDR3 nucleotides read TGTGCCAGCAGCGGGGAGACGGCCAAAAACATTCAGTACTTC. Encoded protein: CASSGETAKNIQYF.

This clone has a handful of counts. This chain uses TRBV6-1 with TRBJ1-4, with D perhaps TRBD1 (5 bases). The CDR3 loop spans 14 amino acids. Between the trimmed V and J ends, which lost 8 bases and 3 bases, there was a span of 13 bases. The germline V gene has CDR1 MNHNS and CDR2 SASEGT. CDR3 in DNA: TGTGCCAGCTTGATCAGGGAAGCTAATGAAAAACTGTTTTTT. Amino acid sequence: CASLIREANEKLFF.

The count of this clone is one. The chain combines TRBV5-1 with TRBJ2-5; D possibly corresponds to TRBD2 (6 bases). Trimming took off 4 bases at V and 1 base at J, with 14 bases between the two ends. Germline V gene data show CDR1 as SGHRS and CDR2 as YFSETQ. This CDR3 is built from 15 residues. CDR3 sequence reads: CASSPLGDFQETQYF. The CDR3 DNA follows: TGCGCCAGCAGCCCCCTCGGGGACTTCCAAGAGACCCAGTACTTC.

As regards this clone: This same CDR3 is encoded by further DNA sequences in the sample. The chain is built from TRBV28 and TRBJ2-7; D possibly corresponds to TRBD1 (5 bases). Germline V gives CDR1 MDHEN, CDR2 SYDVKM. The CDR3 totals 12 residues. Between the trimmed V and J ends, which lost 3 bases and 6 bases, there was a span of 9 bases. The CDR3 DNA sequence: TGTGCCAGCAGTTTGAATAGGGGCGAGCAGTACTTC. Its translation: CASSLNRGEQYF.

V usage is TRBV2 and J usage is TRBJ1-3; D is ambiguous. This CDR3 contains 15 residues. The germline V and J ends were trimmed by 2 bases and 0 bases, with 8 bases remaining between them. Germline V gene lookup returns CDR1 SNHLY and CDR2 FYNNEI. The CDR3 nucleotides read TGTGCCAGCAGTGAACGCCGGTCCTCTGGAAACACCATATATTTT. This translates into CASSERRSSGNTIYF.

CDR3 DNA: TGTGCCATCAGTGAGGGGGCCTTTGACTACACCTTC. Protein product: CAISEGAFDYTF. The chain combines TRBV10-3 with TRBJ1-2, with a possible D match to TRBD1 (5 bases). CDR1 ENHRY and CDR2 SYGVKD come from the germline V gene. The CDR3 totals 12 residues. The V and J ends lost 2 bases and 10 bases respectively, with 11 bases between them.

The chain has TRBV9 and TRBJ2-3; 9 nucleotides match TRBD2. There are 17 residues in the CDR3. The V gene's germline CDR1 is SGDLS and CDR2 YYNGEE. The V gene end was trimmed by 4 bases and the J gene end by 6 bases; junction bases not matched to a gene: 15. In DNA form, the CDR3 reads TGTGCCAGCAGCCTACAACCGACTAGCGGAGGAGGGGATACGCAGTATTTT. Encoded protein: CASSLQPTSGGGDTQYF.

The chain carries TRBV7-9 and TRBJ2-6; possibly TRBD2 for D (5 bases). CDR1 SEHNR and CDR2 FQNEAQ come from the germline V gene (reference sequence). CDR3 length: 18 residues. The V end was cut by 4 bases, the J end by 0 bases, with 16 bases between. CDR3: CASSSVPGSHSGANVLTF. The CDR3 DNA follows: TGTGCCAGCAGCTCTGTCCCGGGGAGCCACTCTGGGGCCAACGTCCTGACTTTC.

The CDR3, as DNA: TGTGCCAGTAGTATAGGAGGGCAGCCAGACCACGAGCAGTACTTC. This codes for CASSIGGQPDHEQYF. The chain uses TRBV19 and TRBJ2-7; maybe TRBD2 (5 bases). The CDR3 consists of 15 residues. Germline CDR1 reads LNHDA; CDR2 reads SQIVND (reference sequence). The V end was cut by 1 base, the J end by 5 bases, with 15 bases between.

This rearrangement joins TRBV5-4 to TRBJ1-1, with D perhaps TRBD1 (5 bases). Trimming stripped 0 bases from V and 4 bases from J, with 10 bases between. Germline V gene sequence: CDR1 SGHNT, CDR2 YYREEE (reference sequence). CDR3 length: 14 residues. The CDR3 coding sequence is TGTGCCAGCAGCTTGGAATGGGGGGGCACTGAAGCTTTCTTT. Translated: CASSLEWGGTEAFF.

This clone came up a few times. The chain combines TRBV5-4 with TRBJ2-7; D remains unclear. Germline lookup yields CDR1 SGHNT and CDR2 YYREEE (reference sequence). Deletions cut 6 bases from V and 0 bases from J, with 13 bases between. This CDR3 spans 14 amino acids. The CDR3, as DNA: TGTGCCAGCATCCAGGAATGGTACTCCTACGAGCAGTACTTC. Translation gives CASIQEWYSYEQYF.

DNA for the CDR3: TGTGCCAGCAGCATGCTAGCGGGGGGGTACAATGAGCAGTTCTTC. Residues: CASSMLAGGYNEQFF. The chain uses TRBV27 and TRBJ2-1, with 12 bases that match TRBD2. CDR3 length: 15 amino acids. J was trimmed by 4 bases and V by 6 bases; bases with no gene match: 4. CDR1 MNHEY and CDR2 SMNVEV come from the germline V gene (reference sequence).

CDR3 nucleotide sequence: TGCAGCGGACCTAGGACGGGAGGCAATGAGCAGTTCTTC. It yields the protein CSGPRTGGNEQFF. The chain links TRBV29-1 to TRBJ2-1, with 7 bases matching TRBD2. The germline gives CDR1 SQVTM, CDR2 ANQGSEA. The CDR3 loop spans 13 amino acids. The V segment lost 7 bases and the J segment 6 bases; nucleotides outside the gene matches: 9.

The sample holds a few counts of this clone. The chain combines TRBV1 with TRBJ2-3; the DNA was not used to check the table's D call, TRBD2. TRBV1 is given as a pseudogene. This CDR3 comprises 15 residues. The CDR3 here is CTSSPSQREANTQYF. CDR3 in DNA: TGCACCAGCAGCCCCTCTCAGCGGGAGGCCAATACGCAGTATTTT.

In this sample, this clone turned up once. DNA for the CDR3: TGTGCCAGCAGCGGGGCCTACACAGATACGCAGTATTTT. Protein sequence: CASSGAYTDTQYF. The chain links TRBV9 to TRBJ2-3; D remains ambiguous. The CDR3 is made up of 13 amino acids. CDR1 is SGDLS and CDR2 is YYNGEE in the germline V gene. V lost 3 bases, J lost 2 bases, and 7 bases lay in between.

This clone came up once. The V call is TRBV2, the J call TRBJ2-7, with 7 bases matching TRBD1. Germline assignment: CDR1 SNHLY and CDR2 FYNNEI. The V gene end was trimmed by 7 bases and the J gene end by 3 bases; junction bases not matched to a gene: 9. The CDR3 totals 14 residues. The CDR3 coding sequence is TGTGCCAGCATTTCCTCGTGGGACAGCTACGAGCAGTACTTC. Residues: CASISSWDSYEQYF.

The CDR3 DNA is TGCGCCAGCAGCTTGTACGGGAACGAGCAGTACTTC. This sequence encodes CASSLYGNEQYF. This chain connects TRBV5-1 to TRBJ2-7; D perhaps matches TRBD2 (5 bases). The CDR3 covers 12 residues. V was trimmed by 1 base and J by 5 bases, leaving 7 bases between them. From germline, CDR1 is SGHRS and CDR2 YFSETQ. Looking up the rest from reference TRBV5-1 and TRBJ2-7 gives the full variable domain: KAGVTQTPRYLIKTRGQQVTLSCSPISGHRSVSWYQQTPGQGLQFLFEYFSETQRNKGNFPGRFSGRQFSNSRSEMNVSTLELGDSALYLCASSLYGNEQYFGPGTRLTVT.

This clone was picked up one time. V usage is TRBV5-8 and J usage is TRBJ2-1; 11 bases agree with TRBD2. This CDR3 region has 16 residues. The V segment lost 4 bases and the J segment 7 bases; nucleotides outside the gene matches: 10. Germline CDR1 is SGHTS and CDR2 is YDEGEE. In DNA, the CDR3 is TGTGCCAGCAGCGCCCCACTAGCGGGAGTTCGAAATGAGCAGTTCTTC. Translating it yields CASSAPLAGVRNEQFF.

The chain joins TRBV6-1 to TRBJ1-2; 8 positions agree with TRBD1. This CDR3 spans 15 amino acids. J gave up 4 bases and V 6 bases, and 10 bases lay outside the gene matches. The germline CDR1 and CDR2 sequences are MNHNS and SASEGT. As DNA, the CDR3 is TGTGCCAGCAGGTTTGGACAGGGACCTTCCTATGGCTACACCTTC. As protein: CASRFGQGPSYGYTF.

This clone was seen just once. The V call is TRBV5-1, the J call TRBJ2-5, with 9 positions matching TRBD1. The tail of the sequence fits TRBJ2-7 better, so the J call may be wrong. The CDR3 loop spans 15 amino acids. The germline gives CDR1 SGHRS, CDR2 YFSETQ. As DNA, the CDR3 is TGCGCCAGCAGCTACCCGGGACAGGGCGTATACGAGCAGTACTTC. Amino acids: CASSYPGQGVYEQYF.

The table lists this clone with a few counts. This rearrangement joins TRBV19 to TRBJ2-4, with TRBD2 matching 8 bases. V shed 9 bases and J 5 bases; nucleotides not matched to a gene: 15. CDR3 length equals 16 residues. Germline values: CDR1 LNHDA, CDR2 SQIVND (reference sequence). CDR3 in DNA: TGTGCCAGCAATGGCCTTAGCGGCGGGGGGCAAAACATTCAGTACTTC. It codes for CASNGLSGGGQNIQYF.

The gene calls are TRBV5-6 and TRBJ1-2, with D perhaps matching TRBD1 (6 bases). V shed 4 bases and J shed 2 bases, with 12 bases lying between them. Germline CDR1 and CDR2: SGHDT and YYEEEE. The CDR3 totals 14 residues. This CDR3 is CASSQDSTNYGYTF. For the CDR3, the DNA is TGTGCCAGCAGCCAGGACAGTACAAACTATGGCTACACCTTC.

This clone has just a few counts. This sequence joins TRBV7-9 and TRBJ2-1, with D uncertain. Germline CDR1 and CDR2: SEHNR and FQNEAQ (reference sequence). CDR3 length: 15 residues. The V end lost 3 bases, the J end lost 0 bases, and 9 bases lay between the germline ends. For the CDR3, the DNA is TGTGCCAGCAGCTTCCGAGAAAACTCCTACAATGAGCAGTTCTTC. Translating it yields CASSFRENSYNEQFF. The variable domain in full, with the rest retrieved from reference TRBV7-9 and TRBJ2-1, is DTGVSQNPRHKITKRGQNVTFRCDPISEHNRLYWYRQTLGQGPEFLTYFQNEAQLEKSRLLSDRFSAERPKGSFSTLEIQRTEQGDSAMYLCASSFRENSYNEQFFGPGTRLTVL.

This clone was seen only a few times. The chain has TRBV11-2 and TRBJ1-2, with D hard to call. CDR3 length: 15 residues. V was pared by 0 bases and J by 4 bases, with 12 bases between. Germline CDR1 reads SGHAT; CDR2 reads FQNNGV. The CDR3 protein is CASSLDQASGYGYTF. Written as DNA, the CDR3 is TGTGCCAGCAGCTTAGATCAAGCTTCGGGCTATGGCTACACCTTC.